This is a list of T cell receptor beta chains from one sample in a study of T cells after yellow fever vaccination. TCRdb fed the 5' RACE reads into MiXCR, producing one record per CDR3 protein. Of over 250,000 distinct CDR3 sequences in the sample, about 5.2% were seen once. Sequencing used CD4+ T cells sorted from PBMCs, obtained on the day of the yellow fever booster vaccination. The receptors derive from a man between 18 and 29 years old who received the YFV17D yellow fever vaccine. Each CDR3 is given without its conserved first and last residue. The order of the fields is V gene, CDR3 length, J gene, CDR3 protein.

TRBV7-2	13	TRBJ2-2	ASSFQRSNTGELF
TRBV4-3	12	TRBJ1-1	ASSQDGGLTEAF
TRBV5-1	11	TRBJ2-5	ASRLGYRETQY
TRBV5-4	13	TRBJ2-3	ASSWGTGVTDTQY
TRBV4-3	13	TRBJ2-5	ASSQDAGLQETQY
TRBV5-6	13	TRBJ1-1	ASSLLRVMNTEAF
TRBV4-2	12	TRBJ2-7	ASSQDGTGDEQY
TRBV7-6	14	TRBJ2-2	ASSHPGLANTGELF
TRBV18	12	TRBJ1-3	ASSHDRGGNTIY
TRBV4-2	12	TRBJ2-5	ASSGLAGKETQY
TRBV19	11	TRBJ1-5	ASSWGASQPQH
TRBV11-2	14	TRBJ2-5	ASSLVAGGPQETQY
TRBV19	12	TRBJ2-1	ASAWGRSYNEQF
TRBV15	14	TRBJ2-4	ATLRVGGRTKNIQY
TRBV2	10	TRBJ2-7	ASSPRRSFEY
TRBV6-5	11	TRBJ2-3	ASSNRQGGTQY
TRBV7-2	15	TRBJ2-1	ASSRRGAGDRVNEQF
TRBV7-9	11	TRBJ2-3	ASTTSRTDTQY
TRBV15	11	TRBJ2-7	ATSRGAGYEQY
TRBV6-2/TRBV6-3	10	TRBJ1-5	ASKAADQPQH
TRBV6-6	14	TRBJ2-3	ASRKLAGGHTDTQY
TRBV28	14	TRBJ2-1	ASSGAQGNTYNEQF
TRBV6-5	13	TRBJ2-6	ASSYVGNGANVLT
TRBV7-9	13	TRBJ2-1	ASRRDSSSYNEQF
TRBV21-1	10	TRBJ2-7	ASRQGTYEQY
TRBV18	12	TRBJ1-1	ASSRTGEDPEAF
TRBV10-3	13	TRBJ2-2	AISGSGGETGELF
TRBV6-5	13	TRBJ1-6	ASSYQPRDLSPLH
TRBV5-1	14	TRBJ2-1	ASRPSSSFSYNEQF
TRBV10-3	11	TRBJ1-2	ADTGTEGYGYT
TRBV28	15	TRBJ2-6	ASRSGQGFSGANVLT
TRBV7-2	13	TRBJ2-3	ASSLEPQTTDTQY
TRBV6-5	11	TRBJ1-2	ATSTGMVNGYT
TRBV14	14	TRBJ2-1	ASSHRDRGLNNEQF
TRBV7-6	11	TRBJ1-6	ASSIRGHSPLH
TRBV12-3/TRBV12-4	15	TRBJ2-2	ASSLPGTAKRSGELF
TRBV7-2	15	TRBJ2-6	ASSLAGGAAGANVLT
TRBV30	11	TRBJ2-2	AWRGYFAGELF
TRBV7-8	11	TRBJ1-1	ASSLGVLTEAF
TRBV5-6	11	TRBJ2-7	ASSSKSSYEQY
TRBV12-3/TRBV12-4	12	TRBJ2-1	ASQEVTGVGEQF
TRBV6-1	13	TRBJ2-2	ASSDRGGITGELF